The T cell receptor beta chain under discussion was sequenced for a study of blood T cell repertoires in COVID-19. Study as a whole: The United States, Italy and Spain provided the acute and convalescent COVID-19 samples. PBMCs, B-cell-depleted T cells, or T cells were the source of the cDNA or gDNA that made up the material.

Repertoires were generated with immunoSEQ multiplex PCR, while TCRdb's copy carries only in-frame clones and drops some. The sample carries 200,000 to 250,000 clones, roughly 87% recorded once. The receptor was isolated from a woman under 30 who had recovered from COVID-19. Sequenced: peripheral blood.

CDR3 DNA: TGTGCCAGTAGTGACCTCGGAGACACTGAAGCTTTCTTT. Protein sequence: CASSDLGDTEAFF. The chain recombines TRBV19 with TRBJ1-1; D gene uncertain. There are 13 residues in the CDR3. V was clipped by 5 bases and J by 3 bases, with 10 bases between them. From germline, CDR1 is LNHDA and CDR2 SQIVND (reference sequence). The full variable domain, rest sourced from reference TRBV19 and TRBJ1-1, is DGGITQSPKYLFRKEGQNVTLSCEQNLNHDAMYWYRQDPGQGLRLIYYSQIVNDFQKGDIAEGYSVSREKKESFPLTVTSAQKNPTAFYLCASSDLGDTEAFFGQGTRLTVV.